These 22 T cell receptor beta chains originate from one sample sequenced in a study of cytomegalovirus exposure and HLA in healthy donors. Amplification used 60 Vbeta primers and 13 Jbeta primers. The table came from immunoSEQ multiplex PCR; TCRdb's copy has only in-frame clones and leaves some out. The sample data list around 100,000 clones. Sequencing used PBMCs. The receptors here all came from a middle-aged man in good health and CMV-seropositive.

The V call is TRBV7-2, the J call TRBJ1-5, with D unresolved. V lost 5 bases, J lost 7 bases, and 9 bases lay in between. The CDR3 is 12 amino acids. Germline CDR1 is SGHTA and CDR2 is FQGNSA. For the CDR3, the DNA is TGTGCCAGCAGCCTAACTCGCCAGCCCCAGCATTTT. Translating it yields CASSLTRQPQHF. The full variable domain, in which reference TRBV7-2 and TRBJ1-5 provide the parts outside the CDR3, is GAGVSQSPSNKVTEKGKDVELRCDPISGHTALYWYRQSLGQGLEFLIYFQGNSAPDKSGLPSDRFSAERTGGSVSTLTIQRTQQEDSAVYLCASSLTRQPQHFGDGTRLSIL.

The V gene is TRBV9, the J gene TRBJ2-7; TRBD1 agrees at 7 bases. Germline loops: CDR1 SGDLS, CDR2 YYNGEE. Losses at the gene ends were 4 bases for V and 1 base for J; bases not matched to a gene: 5. The CDR3 runs to 14 residues. CDR3 DNA sequence: TGTGCCAGCAGCCCCAGGGACAGTTCCTACGAGCAGTACTTC. This codes for CASSPRDSSYEQYF. The variable domain in full, completed from reference TRBV9 and TRBJ2-7, reads DSGVTQTPKHLITATGQRVTLRCSPRSGDLSVYWYQQSLDQGLQFLIQYYNGEERAKGNILERFSAQQFPDLHSELNLSSLELGDSALYFCASSPRDSSYEQYFGPGTRLTVT.

This rearrangement joins TRBV7-2 to TRBJ2-5, with D perhaps TRBD2 (6 bases). The germline V gene encodes CDR1 SGHTA and CDR2 FQGNSA. This CDR3 has 15 residues. Trimming shortened V by 4 bases and J by 7 bases, and 19 bases separated the two germline ends. The CDR3 coding sequence is TGTGCCAGCAGCTCCGCGTTGGTAGGAGGGGTGACCCAGTACTTC. It is translated as CASSSALVGGVTQYF.

The CDR3: CAIRQGSGELFF. For the CDR3, the DNA is TGTGCCATCAGGCAGGGTTCCGGGGAGCTGTTTTTT. The rearrangement links TRBV10-3 to TRBJ2-2, with D perhaps matching TRBD1 (5 bases). The germline V gene encodes CDR1 ENHRY and CDR2 SYGVKD. CDR3 size: 12 residues. Trimming cost V 6 bases and J 6 bases, with 8 bases left between them.

The chain links TRBV18 to TRBJ2-1, with 8 nucleotides matching TRBD1. With 0 bases clipped from V and 3 bases from J, the junction kept 4 bases outside the gene matches. Germline CDR1 reads KGHSH; CDR2 reads LQKENI. The CDR3 spans 16 residues. The CDR3 nucleotides are TGTGCCAGCTCACCACCGCAGGGGACAGGCTACAATGAGCAGTTCTTC. Protein product: CASSPPQGTGYNEQFF.

The chain couples TRBV28 to TRBJ2-5, with a weak D call TRBD2 (8 bases). Trimming cost V 3 bases and J 1 base, with 21 bases left between them. This CDR3 is built from 18 residues. The germline gives CDR1 MDHEN, CDR2 SYDVKM. The CDR3 reads CASSFPLGGGGLQETQYF. CDR3 nucleotide sequence: TGTGCCAGCAGTTTCCCACTAGGGGGCGGGGGGCTCCAAGAGACCCAGTACTTC.

This chain connects TRBV29-1 to TRBJ2-7; D remains unclear. Germline assignment: CDR1 SQVTM and CDR2 ANQGSEA. Trimming removed 4 bases from V and 3 bases from J, with 13 bases in between. CDR3 length: 13 amino acids. The CDR3 DNA reads as TGCAGCGTTGTCTCCAGGTTGGGCTACGAGCAGTACTTC. Protein product: CSVVSRLGYEQYF.

The V call is TRBV7-8, the J call TRBJ1-5; the match to TRBD1 covers 10 bases. The germline V gene encodes CDR1 SGHVS and CDR2 FQNEAQ. V lost 2 bases, J lost 0 bases, and 7 bases stayed unmatched. The CDR3 runs to 18 residues. This CDR3 is CASSLHDRGLYSNQPQHF. In nucleotides, the CDR3 is TGTGCCAGCAGCTTACACGACAGGGGGCTATATAGCAATCAGCCCCAGCATTTT.

The CDR3 is CASSEPGGETQYF. In DNA form, the CDR3 reads TGTGCCAGCAGTGAACCCGGGGGGGAGACCCAGTACTTC. The chain couples TRBV25-1 to TRBJ2-5; 7 nucleotides agree with TRBD2. CDR3 length: 13 amino acids. CDR1 is MGHDK and CDR2 is SYGVNS in the germline V gene. The J segment lost 5 bases and the V segment lost 2 bases, leaving 2 bases of the junction unmatched.

The chain combines TRBV9 with TRBJ2-5; D gene uncertain. CDR1 is SGDLS, CDR2 YYNGEE, per germline. The CDR3 extends over 12 amino acids. V was cut by 2 bases and J by 5 bases, with 7 bases left in between. The CDR3 nucleotides are TGTGCCAGCAGCGTCCTCCGTGAGACCCAGTACTTC. This translates into CASSVLRETQYF.

The CDR3, as DNA: TGTGCCAGCAGTTTAATGGCCCTCTCTGGAAACACCATATATTTT. It is translated as CASSLMALSGNTIYF. The chain combines TRBV28 with TRBJ1-3; unclear D gene. The CDR3 runs 15 residues. The V and J ends lost 2 bases and 0 bases respectively, with 8 bases between them. CDR1 is MDHEN and CDR2 is SYDVKM in the germline V gene.

The chain carries TRBV10-2 and TRBJ2-7; 8 bases fit TRBD1. Germline V gene lookup returns CDR1 WSHSY and CDR2 SAAADI. V gave up 7 bases and J gave up 6 bases; unmatched junction bases: 8. This CDR3 comprises 13 residues. The CDR3, as DNA: TGCGCCAGCACTCCGACAGGGGAAAGCGAGCAGTACTTC. Protein: CASTPTGESEQYF.

This chain joins TRBV29-1 and TRBJ2-4; 9 bases fit TRBD2. V lost 4 bases and J lost 2; bases outside the gene matches: 6. The germline CDR1 and CDR2 sequences are SQVTM and ANQGSEA. The CDR3 consists of 15 residues. The CDR3 DNA follows: TGCAGCGTTGCAGCGGGAGGTTTATCCAAAAACATTCAGTACTTC. This codes for CSVAAGGLSKNIQYF. Combining the CDR3 with reference TRBV29-1 and TRBJ2-4 gives the whole variable domain SAVISQKPSRDICQRGTSLTIQCQVDSQVTMMFWYRQQPGQSLTLIATANQGSEATYESGFVIDKFPISRPNLTFSTLTVSNMSPEDSSIYLCSVAAGGLSKNIQYFGAGTRLSVL.

The chain combines TRBV6-4 with TRBJ1-1, with TRBD1 identical over 8 bases. CDR3 length: 13 amino acids. V was clipped by 6 bases and J by 3 bases; unmatched bases: 3. Germline V gene lookup returns CDR1 MRHNA and CDR2 SNTAGT. CDR3 nucleotides: TGTGCCAGCAGACAGGGGGTTTACACTGAAGCTTTCTTT. Amino acids: CASRQGVYTEAFF.

The chain carries TRBV5-1 and TRBJ2-7; the match to TRBD1 covers 10 bases. The V segment lost 4 bases and the J segment 6 bases; nucleotides outside the gene matches: 10. Per the germline V gene, CDR1 is SGHRS and CDR2 is YFSETQ. The CDR3 is made up of 15 amino acids. Here the CDR3 DNA reads TGCGCCAGCAGCCCGGGGGGGACAGGGGCTTCCGAGCAGTACTTC. Translation: CASSPGGTGASEQYF.

The V gene is TRBV5-1, the J gene TRBJ2-1; 8 bases agree with TRBD1. The CDR3 runs 18 residues. CDR1 and CDR2 from the germline V gene are SGHRS and YFSETQ. Germline trimming cut 0 bases from V and 0 bases from J; bases unmatched to any gene: 8. The CDR3 here is CASSLGGTGAHSYNEQFF. The CDR3 nucleotides are TGCGCCAGCAGCTTGGGAGGGACAGGAGCCCACTCCTACAATGAGCAGTTCTTC.

This sequence joins TRBV5-1 and TRBJ2-5; TRBD2 is a possible D gene (5 bases). Germline lookup yields CDR1 SGHRS and CDR2 YFSETQ. This CDR3 has 13 residues. Trimming shortened V by 7 bases and J by 7 bases, and 17 bases separated the two germline ends. This chain's CDR3 is CASAAAAEGTQYF. The DNA of the CDR3 is TGCGCCAGCGCAGCGGCTGCAGAAGGGACCCAGTACTTC.

The chain is built from TRBV7-2 and TRBJ2-6; 7 bases line up with TRBD1. The germline CDR1 and CDR2 sequences are SGHTA and FQGNSA. CDR3 length: 15 residues. Trimming at V came to 5 bases and at J to 3 bases, leaving 4 bases not matched to a gene. CDR3 sequence: CASSPDRYGANVLTF. The CDR3, as DNA: TGTGCCAGCAGCCCGGACAGGTATGGGGCCAACGTCCTGACTTTC.

This sequence joins TRBV9 and TRBJ1-1; a weak D match, TRBD1 (5 bases). The CDR3 has 13 residues. V was trimmed by 1 base and J by 1 base, leaving 5 bases between them. CDR1 and CDR2 (germline): SGDLS, YYNGEE. The CDR3 is CASSVQGNTEAFF. The DNA for the CDR3 is TGTGCCAGCAGCGTACAGGGGAACACTGAAGCTTTCTTT.

As DNA, the CDR3 is TGTGCCAGCAGCTTTGACAGGGGAGGCTCACCCCTCCACTTT. It translates to CASSFDRGGSPLHF. The rearrangement links TRBV7-3 to TRBJ1-6; 8 bases map to TRBD1. This CDR3 comprises 14 residues. V was clipped by 3 bases and J by 10 bases; unmatched bases: 5. The germline V gene encodes CDR1 SGHTA and CDR2 FQGTGA.

This chain joins TRBV4-3 and TRBJ2-1, with D possibly being TRBD1 (6 bases). In germline, CDR1 is LGHNA, CDR2 YSLEER. The CDR3 totals 16 residues. Trimming pared 0 bases from V and 4 bases from J, leaving 13 bases between. The CDR3 loop reads CASSQDSTGQYNEQFF. The DNA for the CDR3 is TGCGCCAGCAGCCAAGATTCCACTGGACAGTACAATGAGCAGTTCTTC.

CDR3 in amino acids: CASRSRDYHTDTQYF. The DNA of the CDR3 is TGTGCCAGCAGGAGCCGGGACTACCACACAGATACGCAGTATTTT. The J gene is TRBJ2-3, the V gene TRBV28; TRBD2 matches 7 bases. Germline CDR1 is MDHEN and CDR2 is SYDVKM. The CDR3 extends over 15 amino acids. The V segment lost 6 bases and the J segment 2 bases; nucleotides outside the gene matches: 8.